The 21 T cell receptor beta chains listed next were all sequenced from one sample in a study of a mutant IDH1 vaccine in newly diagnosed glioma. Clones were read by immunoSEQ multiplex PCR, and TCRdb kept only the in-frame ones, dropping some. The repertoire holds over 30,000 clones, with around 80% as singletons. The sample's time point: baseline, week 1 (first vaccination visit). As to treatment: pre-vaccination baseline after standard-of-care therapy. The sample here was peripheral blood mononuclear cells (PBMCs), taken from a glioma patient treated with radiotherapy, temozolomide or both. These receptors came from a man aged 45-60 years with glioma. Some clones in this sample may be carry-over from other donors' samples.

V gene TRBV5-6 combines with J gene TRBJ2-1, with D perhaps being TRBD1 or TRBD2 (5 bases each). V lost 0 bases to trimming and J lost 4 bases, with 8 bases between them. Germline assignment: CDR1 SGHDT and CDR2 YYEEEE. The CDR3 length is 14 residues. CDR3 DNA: TGTGCCAGCAGCTTGGTGGGGGATTACAATGAGCAGTTCTTC. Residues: CASSLVGDYNEQFF.

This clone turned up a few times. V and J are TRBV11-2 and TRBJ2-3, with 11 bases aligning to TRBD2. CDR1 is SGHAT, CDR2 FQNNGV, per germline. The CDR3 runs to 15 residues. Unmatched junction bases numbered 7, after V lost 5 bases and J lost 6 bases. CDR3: CASSLTSGRGDTQYF. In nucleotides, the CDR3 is TGTGCCAGCAGCCTAACTAGCGGGAGAGGGGATACGCAGTATTTT. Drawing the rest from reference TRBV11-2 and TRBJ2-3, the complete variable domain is EAGVAQSPRYKIIEKRQSVAFWCNPISGHATLYWYQQILGQGPKLLIQFQNNGVVDDSQLPKDRFSAERLKGVDSTLKIQPAKLEDSAVYLCASSLTSGRGDTQYFGPGTRLTVL.

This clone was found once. The CDR3 sequence: CASGIPGQGGYEQYF. For the CDR3, the DNA is TGTGCCAGCGGTATTCCGGGACAGGGTGGTTACGAGCAGTACTTC. The rearrangement uses TRBV27 and TRBJ2-7; 9 nucleotides match TRBD1. V was pared by 8 bases and J by 4 bases, with 12 bases of the junction left unmatched. CDR1 and CDR2 (germline): MNHEY, SMNVEV (reference sequence). This CDR3 spans 15 amino acids.

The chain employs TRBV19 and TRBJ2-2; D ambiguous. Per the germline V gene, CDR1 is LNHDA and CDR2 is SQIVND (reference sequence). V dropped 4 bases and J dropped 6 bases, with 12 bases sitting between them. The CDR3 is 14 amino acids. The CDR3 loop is CASSRGPSAGELFF. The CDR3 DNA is TGTGCCAGTAGTAGAGGTCCCTCGGCCGGGGAGCTGTTTTTT.

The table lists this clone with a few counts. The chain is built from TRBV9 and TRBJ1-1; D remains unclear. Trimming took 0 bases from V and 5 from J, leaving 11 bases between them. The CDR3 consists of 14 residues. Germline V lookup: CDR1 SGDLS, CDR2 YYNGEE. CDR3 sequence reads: CASSVDLKGTEAFF. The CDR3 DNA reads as TGTGCCAGCAGCGTAGATTTGAAAGGGACTGAAGCTTTCTTT.

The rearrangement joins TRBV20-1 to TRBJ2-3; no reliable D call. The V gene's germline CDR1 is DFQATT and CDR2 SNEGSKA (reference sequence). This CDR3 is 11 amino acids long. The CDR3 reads CSLIPQNTQYF. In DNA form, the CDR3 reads TGCAGCCTCATCCCGCAAAATACGCAGTATTTT.

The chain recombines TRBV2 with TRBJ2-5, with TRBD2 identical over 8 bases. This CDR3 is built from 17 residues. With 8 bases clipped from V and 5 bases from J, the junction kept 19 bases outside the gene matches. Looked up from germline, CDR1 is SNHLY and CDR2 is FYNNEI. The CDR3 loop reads CASSPPGGGGRKETQYF. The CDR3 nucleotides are TGTGCCAGCTCTCCCCCGGGTGGCGGGGGGCGTAAGGAGACCCAGTACTTC.

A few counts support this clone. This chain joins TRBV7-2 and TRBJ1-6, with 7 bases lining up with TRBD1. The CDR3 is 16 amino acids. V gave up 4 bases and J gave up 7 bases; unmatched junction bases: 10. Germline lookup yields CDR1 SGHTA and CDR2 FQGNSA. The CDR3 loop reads CASSYSSGGGNSPLHF. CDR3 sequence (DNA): TGTGCCAGCAGCTACTCCTCAGGGGGAGGGAATTCACCCCTCCACTTT.

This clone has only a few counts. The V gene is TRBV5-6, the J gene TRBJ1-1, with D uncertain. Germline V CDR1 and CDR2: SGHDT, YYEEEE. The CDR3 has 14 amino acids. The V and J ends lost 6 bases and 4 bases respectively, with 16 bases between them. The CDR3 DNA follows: TGTGCCAGCACCTTAGAACCGGCGAGCACTGAAGCTTTCTTT. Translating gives CASTLEPASTEAFF.

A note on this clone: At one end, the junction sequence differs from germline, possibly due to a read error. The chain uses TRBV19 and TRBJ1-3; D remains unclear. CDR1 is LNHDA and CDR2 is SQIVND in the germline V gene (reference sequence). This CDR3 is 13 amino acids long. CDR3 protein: CASRKTPGDTIYF. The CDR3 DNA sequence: TGTGCCAGTCGAAAAACCCCTGGAGACACCATATATTTT. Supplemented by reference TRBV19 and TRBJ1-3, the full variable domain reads DGGITQSPKYLFRKEGQNVTLSCEQNLNHDAMYWYRQDPGQGLRLIYYSQIVNDFQKGDIAEGYSVSREKKESFPLTVTSAQKNPTAFYLCASRKTPGDTIYFGEGSWLTVV.

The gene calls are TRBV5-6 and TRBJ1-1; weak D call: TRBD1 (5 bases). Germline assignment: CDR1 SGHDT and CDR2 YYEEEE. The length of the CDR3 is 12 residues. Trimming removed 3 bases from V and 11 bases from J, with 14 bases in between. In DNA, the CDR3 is TGTGCCAGCAGCTCAGACAGAAACCTGGCTTTCTTT. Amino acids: CASSSDRNLAFF.

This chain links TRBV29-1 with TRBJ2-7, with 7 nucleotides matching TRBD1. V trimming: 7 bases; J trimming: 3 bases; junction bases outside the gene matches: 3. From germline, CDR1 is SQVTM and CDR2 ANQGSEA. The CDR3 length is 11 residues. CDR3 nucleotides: TGCAGCGGGGGACAGAGCTACGAGCAGTACTTC. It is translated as CSGGQSYEQYF.

CDR3: CASSGGTGNSPLHF. The CDR3 nucleotides read TGTGCCAGCAGTGGGGGGACAGGGAATTCACCCCTCCACTTT. The J gene is TRBJ1-6, the V gene TRBV6-4; 9 bases align to TRBD1. Germline CDR1 MRHNA, CDR2 SNTAGT. This CDR3 spans 14 amino acids. J lost 7 bases, V lost 4 bases, and 2 bases had no gene match.

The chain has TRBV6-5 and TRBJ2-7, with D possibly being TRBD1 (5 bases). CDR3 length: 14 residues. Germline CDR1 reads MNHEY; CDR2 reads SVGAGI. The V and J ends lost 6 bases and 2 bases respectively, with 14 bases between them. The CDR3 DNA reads TGTGCCAGCAGAGTTGGGGCCTCGACCTACGAGCAGTACTTC. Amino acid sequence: CASRVGASTYEQYF.

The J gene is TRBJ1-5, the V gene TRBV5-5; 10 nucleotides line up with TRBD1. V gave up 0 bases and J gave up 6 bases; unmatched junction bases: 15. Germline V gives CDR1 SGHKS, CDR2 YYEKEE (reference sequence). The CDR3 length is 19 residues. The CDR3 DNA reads TGTGCCAGCAGCTTGGACGACCGGGACAGGGGCGCCTTCCTTCAGCCCCAGCATTTT. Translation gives CASSLDDRDRGAFLQPQHF. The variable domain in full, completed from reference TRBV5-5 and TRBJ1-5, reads DAGVTQSPTHLIKTRGQQVTLRCSPISGHKSVSWYQQVLGQGPQFIFQYYEKEERGRGNFPDRFSARQFPNYSSELNVNALLLGDSALYLCASSLDDRDRGAFLQPQHFGDGTRLSIL.

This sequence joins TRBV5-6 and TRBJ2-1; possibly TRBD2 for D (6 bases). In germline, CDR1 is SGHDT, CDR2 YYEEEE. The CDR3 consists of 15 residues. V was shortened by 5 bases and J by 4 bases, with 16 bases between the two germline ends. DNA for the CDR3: TGTGCCAGCAGGGATTTGGGGGGACCTTACAATGAGCAGTTCTTC. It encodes CASRDLGGPYNEQFF.

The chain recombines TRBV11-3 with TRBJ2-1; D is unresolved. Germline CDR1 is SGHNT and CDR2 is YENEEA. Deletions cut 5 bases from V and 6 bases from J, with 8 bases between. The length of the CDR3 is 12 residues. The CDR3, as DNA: TGTGCCAGCAGCGGTTTGTCCAATGAGCAGTTCTTC. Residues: CASSGLSNEQFF.

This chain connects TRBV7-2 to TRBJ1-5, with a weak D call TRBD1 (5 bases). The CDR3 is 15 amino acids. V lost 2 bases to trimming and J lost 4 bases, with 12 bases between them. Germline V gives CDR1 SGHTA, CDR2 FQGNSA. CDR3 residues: CASSLRGSRNQPQHF. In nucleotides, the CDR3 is TGTGCCAGCAGCTTAAGGGGTTCTCGGAATCAGCCCCAGCATTTT.

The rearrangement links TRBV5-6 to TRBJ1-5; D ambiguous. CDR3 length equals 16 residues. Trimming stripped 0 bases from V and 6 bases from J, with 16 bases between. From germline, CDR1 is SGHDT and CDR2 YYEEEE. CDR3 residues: CASSLGGVSGSQPQHF. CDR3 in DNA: TGTGCCAGCAGCTTGGGAGGAGTCTCGGGGAGTCAGCCCCAGCATTTT.

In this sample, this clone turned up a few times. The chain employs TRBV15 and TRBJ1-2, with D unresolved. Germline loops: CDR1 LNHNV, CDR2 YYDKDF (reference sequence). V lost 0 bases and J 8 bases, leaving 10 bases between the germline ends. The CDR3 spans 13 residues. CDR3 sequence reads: CATSRDRGDGYTF. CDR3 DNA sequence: TGTGCCACCAGCAGAGATAGAGGTGACGGCTACACCTTC.

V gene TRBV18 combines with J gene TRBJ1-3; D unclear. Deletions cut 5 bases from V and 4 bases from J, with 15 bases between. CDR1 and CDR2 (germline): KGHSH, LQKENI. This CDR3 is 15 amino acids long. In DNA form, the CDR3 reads TGTGCCAGCTCATCCGCTCTAGGGCGCGGAAACACCATATATTTT. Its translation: CASSSALGRGNTIYF. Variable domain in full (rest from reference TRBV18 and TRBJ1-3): NAGVMQNPRHLVRRRGQEARLRCSPMKGHSHVYWYRQLPEEGLKFMVYLQKENIIDESGMPKERFSAEFPKEGPSILRIQQVVRGDSAAYFCASSSALGRGNTIYFGEGSWLTVV.